Given below is one T cell receptor (beta chain) in context. Its target is unknown. The data were taken from a study of T-cell reconstitution after alpha-beta-depleted transplantation in children. The study, taken as a whole, reports: From newly produced T cells came most of the T-cell counts and diversity one year after transplant.

A TCRbeta library incorporating unique molecular identifiers was prepared. MiXCR, applied by TCRdb to the PCR reads, yields one record per CDR3 protein. The data show about 190,000 distinct CDR3 sequences, 11% seen once. V lost 8 bases and J lost 2, with 15 bases in between. CDR3 length: 14 residues. Per the germline V gene, CDR1 is ENHRY and CDR2 is SYGVKD. The sequenced sample was PBMCs, obtained before TCRalphabeta/CD19-depleted stem cell transplant. The TCR sequence derives from a boy younger than 10 with acute myeloid leukemia, due to receive a stem cell transplant. The chain is built from TRBV10-3 and TRBJ1-1, with D possibly matching TRBD1 (6 bases). The CDR3 DNA follows: TGTGCCATCGTTCCGGGACAACGAAACACTGAAGCTTTCTTT. It translates to CAIVPGQRNTEAFF.